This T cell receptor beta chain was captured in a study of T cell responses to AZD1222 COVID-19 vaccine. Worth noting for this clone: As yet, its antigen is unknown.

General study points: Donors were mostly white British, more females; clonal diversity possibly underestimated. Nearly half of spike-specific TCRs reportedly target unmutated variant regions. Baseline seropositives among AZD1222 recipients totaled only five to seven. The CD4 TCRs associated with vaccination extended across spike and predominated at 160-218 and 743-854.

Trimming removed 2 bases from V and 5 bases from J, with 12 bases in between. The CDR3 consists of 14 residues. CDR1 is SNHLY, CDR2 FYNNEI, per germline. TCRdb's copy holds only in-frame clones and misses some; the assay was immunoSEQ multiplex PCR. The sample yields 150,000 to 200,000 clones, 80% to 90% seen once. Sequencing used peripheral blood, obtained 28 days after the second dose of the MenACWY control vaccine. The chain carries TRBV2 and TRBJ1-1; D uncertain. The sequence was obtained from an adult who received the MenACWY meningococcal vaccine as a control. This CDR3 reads CASSELVELTEAFF. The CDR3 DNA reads TGTGCCAGCAGTGAATTGGTCGAACTAACTGAAGCTTTCTTT. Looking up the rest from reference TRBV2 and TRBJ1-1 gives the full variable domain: EPEVTQTPSHQVTQMGQEVILRCVPISNHLYFYWYRQILGQKVEFLVSFYNNEISEKSEIFDDQFSVERPDGSNFTLKIRSTKLEDSAMYFCASSELVELTEAFFGQGTRLTVV.